Below, 25 T cell receptor beta chains from the same sample are listed, as sequenced in a study of CD8 T cells in Susac syndrome. Reverse transcription of roughly 0.45 to 1 ug RNA was performed with random hexamers. TCRdb itself ran the immunoSEQ multiplex PCR reads through MiXCR, one entry per CDR3 protein. The sample includes approximately 120,000 distinct CDR3 sequences, 80% to 95% of them seen just once. The specimen was CD8+ T cells from PBMCs. These receptors came from a human donor in good health.

This rearrangement joins TRBV15 to TRBJ1-6, with 7 nucleotides matching TRBD1. CDR1 is LNHNV and CDR2 is YYDKDF in the germline V gene (reference sequence). The CDR3 sequence is 16 residues long. The trim removed 0 bases at V and 10 bases at J, leaving 9 bases unmatched. Here the CDR3 reads CATSRDRGTVGSPLHF. CDR3 coding DNA: TGTGCCACCAGCAGAGACCGGGGGACAGTGGGGTCACCCCTCCACTTT.

V gene TRBV5-1 combines with J gene TRBJ2-3; D is unresolved. Between the trimmed V and J ends, which lost 3 bases and 0 bases, there was a span of 8 bases. CDR3 length: 14 amino acids. Germline V gene lookup returns CDR1 SGHRS and CDR2 YFSETQ. The CDR3: CASSSPRSTDTQYF. Here the CDR3 DNA reads TGCGCCAGCAGCTCTCCCCGTAGCACAGATACGCAGTATTTT.

The CDR3 loop reads CAISESIPAESNTGELFF. The CDR3 coding sequence is TGTGCCATCAGTGAGTCGATTCCTGCAGAATCGAACACCGGGGAGCTGTTTTTT. The rearrangement joins TRBV10-3 to TRBJ2-2; D gene uncertain. This CDR3 has 18 residues. Germline loops: CDR1 ENHRY, CDR2 SYGVKD. The V and J ends lost 0 bases and 0 bases respectively, with 14 bases between them.

V usage is TRBV7-3 and J usage is TRBJ2-1, with 10 bases lining up with TRBD1. Looked up from germline, CDR1 is SGHTA and CDR2 is FQGTGA. With 4 bases clipped from V and 6 bases from J, the junction kept 6 bases outside the gene matches. The CDR3 contains 15 residues. The CDR3 nucleotides read TGTGCCAGCAGCTCTTTGACAGGGGGCCGCAATGAGCAGTTCTTC. This gives the protein CASSSLTGGRNEQFF.

This chain connects TRBV6-5 to TRBJ2-7, with D possibly TRBD2 on 6 matching bases. CDR3 length: 13 amino acids. Between the trimmed V and J ends, which lost 5 bases and 3 bases, there was a span of 11 bases. Germline CDR1 and CDR2: MNHEY and SVGAGI. The CDR3 is CASSPPGVYEQYF. DNA for the CDR3: TGTGCCAGCAGTCCTCCGGGGGTCTACGAGCAGTACTTC.

This chain joins TRBV20-1 and TRBJ1-1; a possible D gene is TRBD1 (5 bases). Germline-derived CDR1 and CDR2 are DFQATT and SNEGSKA (reference sequence). The CDR3 consists of 17 residues. V was clipped by 0 bases and J by 5 bases, with 22 bases between them. The CDR3 DNA reads as TGCAGTGCTAGAGATAGGCGGTTCCACGGGGGGAGTACTGAAGCTTTCTTT. Amino acids: CSARDRRFHGGSTEAFF.

This chain links TRBV28 with TRBJ2-1, with 8 positions matching TRBD2. V was pared by 3 bases and J by 6 bases, with 7 bases of the junction left unmatched. There are 15 residues in the CDR3. Germline CDR1 and CDR2: MDHEN and SYDVKM. The chain's CDR3 is CASSFAGGALNEQFF. CDR3 bases: TGTGCCAGCAGTTTTGCGGGGGGCGCACTCAATGAGCAGTTCTTC.

V usage is TRBV6-2 or TRBV6-3 and J usage is TRBJ1-1; D is undetermined. Germline loops: CDR1 MNHEY, CDR2 SVGEGT. Trimming stripped 0 bases from V and 7 bases from J, with 9 bases between. The CDR3 is 13 residues long. CDR3 sequence (DNA): TGTGCCAGCAGTTACTCCCCGTTTAATGAAGCTTTCTTT. The encoded protein is CASSYSPFNEAFF.

The sample holds one count of this clonotype. The rearrangement uses TRBV7-6 and TRBJ1-5, with TRBD1 matching over 7 bases. J lost 4 bases, V lost 5 bases, and 14 bases had no gene match. The CDR3 runs 17 residues. Looked up from germline, CDR1 is SGHVS and CDR2 is FNYEAQ. CDR3 nucleotide sequence: TGTGCCAGCAGCGCGGGGGGGAGGGGGCCCTATAATCAGCCCCAGCATTTT. Its translation is CASSAGGRGPYNQPQHF.

The V and J genes are TRBV9 and TRBJ2-1; D gene uncertain. This CDR3 is 16 amino acids long. Per the germline V gene, CDR1 is SGDLS and CDR2 is YYNGEE. Trimming removed 0 bases at V and 0 bases at J, with 10 bases between. The CDR3 region is CASSVAGPSSYNEQFF. The DNA of the CDR3 is TGTGCCAGCAGCGTAGCCGGGCCCAGCTCCTACAATGAGCAGTTCTTC.

The chain has TRBV14 and TRBJ2-7; D is possibly TRBD1 or TRBD2 (5 bases each). V lost 4 bases, J lost 6 bases, and 10 bases lay in between. This CDR3 is 12 amino acids long. Germline CDR1 reads SGHDN; CDR2 reads FVKESK. For the CDR3, the DNA is TGTGCCAGCAGCCGAAGGGGAGCCGAGCAGTACTTC. Its translation is CASSRRGAEQYF. Together with reference TRBV14 and TRBJ2-7, the CDR3 gives the full variable domain: EAGVTQFPSHSVIEKGQTVTLRCDPISGHDNLYWYRRVMGKEIKFLLHFVKESKQDESGMPNNRFLAERTGGTYSTLKVQPAELEDSGVYFCASSRRGAEQYFGPGTRLTVT.

The V call is TRBV12-3 or TRBV12-4, the J call TRBJ1-5; D not certain. Trimming cost V 6 bases and J 3 bases, with 15 bases left between them. This CDR3 comprises 15 residues. CDR3 in amino acids: CASSSAIVINQPQHF. Written as DNA, the CDR3 is TGTGCCAGCAGCTCAGCAATTGTTATCAATCAGCCCCAGCATTTT.

This clonotype was detected once. The chain is built from TRBV6-1 and TRBJ2-7, with 8 bases aligning to TRBD1. Germline lookup yields CDR1 MNHNS and CDR2 SASEGT. Germline trimming cut 7 bases from V and 0 bases from J; bases unmatched to any gene: 8. This CDR3 is built from 15 residues. CDR3 region: CASTTAGTGSYEQYF. In DNA form, the CDR3 reads TGTGCCAGCACTACGGCGGGGACAGGCTCCTACGAGCAGTACTTC.

CDR3 in DNA: TGCGCCAGCAGCCAAGATTTCGGACACAACAAGAAGAGGGAAGGGTGTTTTTTT. It translates to CASSQDFGHNKKREGCFF. The chain carries TRBV4-1 and TRBJ2-2; D possibly uses TRBD1 or TRBD2 (5 bases each). Between the trimmed V and J ends, which lost 0 bases and 17 bases, there was a span of 31 bases. This CDR3 is 18 amino acids long. From germline, CDR1 is MGHRA and CDR2 YSYEKL.

V is TRBV4-1 and J is TRBJ2-5; the D is unclear. The CDR3 is 16 residues long. Germline CDR1 is MGHRA and CDR2 is YSYEKL. V was shortened by 0 bases and J by 2 bases, with 13 bases between the two germline ends. In nucleotides, the CDR3 is TGCGCCAGCAGCCAAGACACGGCCCACGGGCAAGAGACCCAGTACTTC. This encodes CASSQDTAHGQETQYF.

This clonotype has only a few counts. CDR3 sequence: CASSHGGAIYEQYF. The CDR3 DNA is TGTGCCAGCAGCCACGGCGGGGCGATTTACGAGCAGTACTTC. J is TRBJ2-7 and V is TRBV3-1, with D perhaps matching TRBD2 (6 bases). The V and J ends lost 3 bases and 4 bases respectively, with 13 bases between them. The CDR3 contains 14 residues. The germline V gene has CDR1 LGHDT and CDR2 YNNKEL (reference sequence).

J is TRBJ1-3 and V is TRBV7-2, with D hard to call. The V gene lost 6 bases and the J gene lost 0 bases, with 3 bases spanning the gap. Germline V gene sequence: CDR1 SGHTA, CDR2 FQGNSA. The CDR3 is 12 amino acids. The CDR3 DNA follows: TGTGCCAGCAGGCTCTCTGGAAACACCATATATTTT. Protein: CASRLSGNTIYF.

The chain uses TRBV12-3 or TRBV12-4 and TRBJ2-7; either TRBD1 or TRBD2 may fit D (5 bases each). The CDR3 runs to 14 residues. Between the trimmed V and J ends, which lost 5 bases and 3 bases, there was a span of 14 bases. CDR3 sequence reads: CASSLSGPIYEQYF. CDR3 bases: TGTGCCAGCAGTCTCTCGGGACCGATCTACGAGCAGTACTTC.

Points on this clonotype: One junction end disagrees with the germline gene, perhaps due to a read error. The chain links TRBV7-2 to TRBJ2-1; D is undetermined. This CDR3 has 16 amino acids. The germline gives CDR1 SGHTA, CDR2 FQGNSA. The DNA for the CDR3 is TGTGCCAACAGCTTAGGCCGCGGTAGCTCCTACAATGAGCAGTTCTTC. Translating it yields CANSLGRGSSYNEQFF.

This chain connects TRBV20-1 to TRBJ1-5, with TRBD1 identical over 11 bases. This CDR3 is built from 16 residues. Trimming at V came to 3 bases and at J to 4 bases, leaving 8 bases not matched to a gene. Germline assignment: CDR1 DFQATT and CDR2 SNEGSKA (reference sequence). CDR3 nucleotide sequence: TGCAGTGCTAGCCTCCCGGGACAGGGGGTAAATCAGCCCCAGCATTTT. As protein: CSASLPGQGVNQPQHF.

The chain couples TRBV19 to TRBJ1-2; D not certain. The CDR3 runs to 15 residues. V was cut by 3 bases and J by 3 bases, with 14 bases left in between. Germline V CDR1 and CDR2: LNHDA, SQIVND (reference sequence). CDR3 bases: TGTGCCAGTAGTATTCCCGGGGAGGTTTACTATGGCTACACCTTC. Protein product: CASSIPGEVYYGYTF.

Written as DNA, the CDR3 is TGTGCCAGCAGTGGACGAAAAGGACAGGGACCTGAAGCTTTCTTT. Translated, it gives CASSGRKGQGPEAFF. The chain couples TRBV25-1 to TRBJ1-1, with 8 bases fitting TRBD1. Germline V gives CDR1 MGHDK, CDR2 SYGVNS. V shed 4 bases and J 6 bases; nucleotides not matched to a gene: 10. This CDR3 contains 15 residues.

V and J are TRBV20-1 and TRBJ2-5, with D unresolved. V lost 2 bases and J 2 bases, leaving 12 bases between the germline ends. This CDR3 region has 14 residues. The germline gives CDR1 DFQATT, CDR2 SNEGSKA (reference sequence). The CDR3 sequence: CSARLIGQQETQYF. The CDR3 DNA reads as TGCAGTGCTAGATTGATAGGCCAGCAAGAGACCCAGTACTTC.

V and J are TRBV2 and TRBJ2-5, with 7 bases fitting TRBD2. Trimming took 8 bases from V and 4 from J; bases not matched to a gene: 10. The CDR3 runs 14 residues. Germline CDR1 reads SNHLY; CDR2 reads FYNNEI. The CDR3 region is CASGRAIAGETQYF. The CDR3 region has the DNA TGTGCCAGCGGACGAGCCATAGCGGGAGAGACCCAGTACTTC.

This rearrangement joins TRBV6-5 to TRBJ2-5; D is unclear. CDR3 length equals 14 residues. Germline assignment: CDR1 MNHEY and CDR2 SVGAGI. Trimming took 2 bases from V and 3 from J, leaving 10 bases between them. The CDR3 DNA follows: TGTGCCAGCAGTTACCGTCCCCTGGAAGAGACCCAGTACTTC. It specifies CASSYRPLEETQYF.